What follows describes a single T cell receptor beta chain. Its antigen is as yet unknown. Germline loops: CDR1 DFQATT, CDR2 SNEGSKA (reference sequence). The germline V and J ends were trimmed by 5 bases and 10 bases, with 15 bases remaining between them. CDR3 length equals 13 residues. The RNA input was about 0.5 to 1 ug, and it was reverse transcribed with random hexamers. It was immunoSEQ multiplex PCR that amplified TCR beta CDR3 across 54 Vbeta and 13 Jbeta. TCRdb re-analysed the immunoSEQ multiplex PCR reads in MiXCR, keeping a single row per CDR3 protein. The data show some 96,000 distinct CDR3 sequences, just under 95% seen once. All included Susac syndrome patients satisfied recently defined diagnostic criteria for definite or probable disease. The data derive from a study of CD8 T cells in Susac syndrome. Study-wide findings and caveats: The study recognized that the number of individuals in its TCR sequencing and HLA analysis was relatively small.

The TCR originated in a human donor with Susac syndrome. The material sequenced was CD4+ T cells from PBMCs. J is TRBJ1-6 and V is TRBV20-1, with unresolved D. The CDR3 sequence: CSAPTSSGSPLHF. The CDR3 DNA reads TGCAGTGCTCCGACTTCGTCGGGGTCACCCCTCCACTTT.